The TCR beta chain under discussion was sequenced for a study of cytomegalovirus exposure and HLA in healthy donors (dated by TCRdb to about 2017). For the study in its entirety: An earlier analysis of more than 550 of the donors reported approximately 300 Gb of sequence data and roughly 120 million unique TCR beta sequences obtained from about 179 million T cells. Roughly 300 gigabases of sequencing data and around 90 million unique TCR sequences made up an early release that covered roughly 670 HLA-typed donors. Of the roughly 410 genotyped donors, less than 85% were placed in the genetic ancestry cluster associated with self-reported Caucasian donors. The aim of the study was to test whether cataloging public T cell receptors could identify signatures of past pathogen exposure. Using immunosequencing, the study profiled T cell repertoires from fewer than 850 subjects and related those repertoires to cytomegalovirus serostatus. Along with the roughly 700-subject first cohort, a separate validation cohort of over a hundred different subjects was used. To predict cytomegalovirus infection status, the study brought together high-throughput TCR immunosequencing, statistical association of individual TCRs with disease status, and machine learning. A later analysis re-analyzed previously published TCR beta repertoires from 550 to 700 donors and added high-resolution HLA genotyping to study TCR occurrence patterns. Rather than drawing on any new phenotypic data, the later analysis identified candidate immune exposures from TCR beta sequences and the way those sequences occurred across donors. An earlier analysis of around 580 of the donors used high-throughput TCR beta sequencing to judge whether each TCR beta V gene segment behaved as functional or pseudogenic. Donor age, sex, ethnicity and CMV serostatus were collected together with the repertoire data. A later genetic analysis used genome-wide SNP genotypes for about 55% of the 666 donors, treating that subset as a discovery cohort. All discovery cohort repertoires had been generated on a single sequencing platform. HLA typing covered class I and class II loci at four-digit resolution. Typing coverage differed by locus: A, B, C, DRB1 and DQB1 were typed in roughly 620-630 donors, DQA1 in roughly 510, DPA1 in some 610, and DPB1 in 450 to 480. Five DR-DQ haplotypes were treated as single units for association and clustering because of strong linkage in the cohort. On average, roughly 250,000 unique TCR beta nucleotide sequences were sequenced per donor among roughly 430 genotyped donors of the cohort, with roughly 19% of those sequences being non-productive.

The cohort comprised hundreds of healthy bone marrow donors. At the time of sampling, all cohort members were nominally healthy, though unrecorded immune exposures were likely present. The donor was CMV seropositive and was included in the group of 290 or so seropositive cohort members. A peripheral blood sample was collected from each donor, and TCR beta sequencing was performed on peripheral blood mononuclear cells. The Qiagen DNeasy Blood Extraction Kit was used to extract genomic DNA from the blood cell samples. Broader findings and caveats from the paper: At a false discovery rate of 0.05, a later analysis linked 16,000 or so TCR beta sequences to specific HLA alleles. A later analysis found that TCR association rates varied across HLA loci, with DRB1 alleles showing the most associated TCRs and HLA-C alleles the fewest. In this cohort, only TCR beta chains were sequenced, and detectable features were limited by the absence of alpha or paired-chain data. The only immune exposure information available for the cohort was CMV serostatus. In a later analysis, HLA-associated TCR beta chains showed more clonal expansion and lower generation probabilities than non-associated chains that were equally common. A further reported finding was that TCR beta sequences accurately predicted the HLA-A and HLA-B alleles for most subjects in the first cohort. When HLA alleles, especially DR and DQ, strongly co-occurred, attributing TCR associations to individual alleles was difficult. The sequencing pipeline was judged likely to have produced a cluster of highly shared sequence variants as a technical artifact. Some IMGT-functional V segments, including TRBV6-2 and TRBV6-3, could not be distinguished by the 87-base-pair reads and were therefore excluded. While some public TCRs were present in many individuals, most TCR sequences turned up only very rarely across donors. The earlier analysis of some 540 of the donors excluded 15 to 20 rarely observed V segments, including chromosome 9 orphons, because counts were too low. Sequencing depth was assumed to be roughly uniform across donors in the presence/absence analyses, though that assumption may not hold. The classifier was reported to diagnose cytomegalovirus status with high specificity and sensitivity in both the original cohort and the validation cohort. In an earlier analysis of about 540 of the donors, most TCR beta V segments were observed in productive rearrangements about 87% or about 30% of the time, broadly matching IMGT annotations. The study gave a list of under 200 TCR beta chains associated with cytomegalovirus. The authors suggested that the approach could potentially be extended to other disease states and immunological phenotypes. Correlated functional status among segregating V segments might be attributable to linkage disequilibrium, but an unknown experimental factor could not be ruled out. In a later genetic analysis, a missense DCLRE1C variant was associated with V-gene and J-gene trimming of TCR beta chains, and the association was replicated in an independent cohort. HLA typing was unavailable for some donors at each locus, so association tests used only the typed subset. A later analysis reported that several top co-occurrence clusters appeared linked to parvovirus B19, influenza, CMV and Epstein-Barr virus. Compared with the roughly 700-donor mean, donors in an Asian-associated ancestry cluster had fewer N-insertions in productive TCRs, according to a later genetic analysis. Most CMV-associated TCR beta chains appeared to be HLA-restricted in a later analysis, and the HLA associations seemed to be driven largely by CMV exposure. Three of the identified cytomegalovirus-associated TCR beta chains were confirmed in vitro to be specific for cytomegalovirus antigens.

The receptor library was made with the immunoSEQ multiplex PCR assay. For the multiplex PCR, a mixture combining 60 forward primers for TCR Vbeta segments and 13 reverse primers for TCR Jbeta segments was used. The CDR3 region of rearranged TCR beta genes was amplified from genomic DNA by a multiplex PCR assay. Amplified TCR beta libraries were sequenced as 87-base-pair reads on the Illumina HiSeq System. The authors' analysis ran thus. A later analysis tallied approximately 87 million unique TCR beta chains across the 666 repertoires, and about 12 million of those chains were shared by two or more donors. Raw reads were error-corrected and collapsed into unique sequences by a nearest-neighbor algorithm in which closely related sequences were merged to remove PCR and sequencing errors. V, D and J gene segments were assigned by aligning CDR3 sequences to IMGT reference sequences. For a sequence to be retained, a match of at least six nucleotides to both a V gene segment and a J gene segment was required. Rearrangements were called productive when the CDR3 lacked stop codons and stayed in frame with V and J; all others were non-productive. CDR3 was defined according to IMGT convention as the region running from the second conserved V-encoded cysteine to the conserved J-encoded phenylalanine. In an earlier analysis of around 540 of the donors, sequences lacking an unambiguous match to a single V gene segment were excluded. In an earlier analysis of more than 500 of the donors, a V segment was called functional when productive rearrangements were above 56.7%, and segregating when the standard deviation between donors exceeded 5%. A statistical classification framework was built to diagnose cytomegalovirus status from the catalog of TCR beta chain sequences. V and J gene assignment, in a later analysis, came from comparing TCR nucleotide sequences with IMGT/GENE-DB human TR gene sequences. Using the TCRdist pipeline, a later analysis assigned CDR3 sequences along with most-parsimonious VDJ recombination scenarios. In a later analysis, each TCR beta chain was defined by its CDR3 amino acid sequence together with its V-gene family, and reads without a unique V-gene family were excluded. As a way to deal with suspected cross-contamination and a sequencing artifact, a later analysis dropped 640 or so nucleotide sequences that were highly shared and had low generation probability. For each public chain, a later analysis derived a clonal expansion index from normalized ranks of inferred template counts within each repertoire. In a later analysis, generation probabilities were computed with a VDJ recombination model fitted to out-of-frame rearrangements, and the resulting probabilities were checked against IGoR. In a later analysis, hypergeometric tests were used to score TCR-TCR, TCR-HLA and TCR-CMV co-occurrence, with a repertoire-size bias correction applied to TCR pairs. False discovery rates were estimated in a later analysis by permuting HLA or CMV assignments 20 times. A later analysis grouped co-occurring TCRs with DBSCAN, adding TCRdist sequence similarity when clustering within HLA-allele-positive subsets. Repertoires with fewer than 30,000 or more than 120,000 public chains were left out of co-occurrence clustering, as were roughly five repertoires with anomalous nucleotide sharing. TCRdb retrieved this table from immuneACCESS and kept in-frame rearrangements only. Not all clones are present; in checked studies, unresolved V genes account for under half, and no reason is known for the remainder. Clone size and V and J calls were adopted from that table, with D and trimming inferred from the DNA. The sample data list approximately 190,000 clones, and about four fifths of these were observed just once. Together, the top ten hold 2% to 3% of the sample.

The germline V gene supplies CDR1 SNHLY and CDR2 FYNNEI. CDR3 length: 15 amino acids, cysteine to phenylalanine. Only the CDR3 part of the read is kept: 45 bases, read in frame from the first base. The germline ends are 15 bases apart after V is trimmed by 5 bases and J by 3 bases. About this clone: Its antigen target is currently unknown. Base qualities were left out, and no much larger clone turns up one base away.

The clonotype was recovered from a woman between 50 and 59 years old in good health and CMV-seropositive. The material sequenced was PBMCs. The chain was built from TRBV2 and TRBJ2-3; the best D guess is TRBD1, with 6 bases matching. The nucleotide sequence reads as follows: TGTGCCAGCAGTCCGGGGCAGGGGAAGACAGATACGCAGTATTTT. This is translated as CASSPGQGKTDTQYF.